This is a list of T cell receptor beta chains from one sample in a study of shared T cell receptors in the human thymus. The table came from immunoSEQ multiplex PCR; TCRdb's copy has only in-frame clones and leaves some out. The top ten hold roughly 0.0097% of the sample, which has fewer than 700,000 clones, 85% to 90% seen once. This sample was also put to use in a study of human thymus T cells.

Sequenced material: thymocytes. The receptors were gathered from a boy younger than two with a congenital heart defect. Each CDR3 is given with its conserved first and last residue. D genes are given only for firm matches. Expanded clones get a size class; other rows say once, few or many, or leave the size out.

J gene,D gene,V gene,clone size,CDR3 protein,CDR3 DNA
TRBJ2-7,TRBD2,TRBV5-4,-,CASSDYEASGIYEQYF,TGTGCCAGCAGCGACTACGAGGCTAGCGGGATATACGAGCAGTACTTC
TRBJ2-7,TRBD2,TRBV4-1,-,CASSQGLAGTYEQYF,TGCGCCAGCAGCCAAGGTCTAGCGGGCACCTACGAGCAGTACTTC
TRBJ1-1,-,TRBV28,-,CASSQGLLYAEAFF,TGTGCCAGCAGCCAAGGACTTCTCTACGCTGAAGCTTTCTTT
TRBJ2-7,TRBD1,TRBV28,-,CASSLSGGREQYF,TGTGCCAGCAGTTTATCAGGGGGAAGGGAGCAGTACTTC
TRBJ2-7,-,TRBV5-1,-,CASSPGGGLEAWEQYF,TGCGCCAGCAGCCCCGGTGGAGGGCTAGAAGCCTGGGAGCAGTACTTC
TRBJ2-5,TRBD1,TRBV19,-,CASSPPGTGEKLQETQYF,TGTGCCAGTAGCCCCCCCGGGACAGGGGAGAAGCTCCAAGAGACCCAGTACTTC
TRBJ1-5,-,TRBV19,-,CASGHGHLSNQPQHF,TGTGCCAGTGGGCACGGACACCTTAGCAATCAGCCCCAGCATTTT
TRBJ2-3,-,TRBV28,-,CASSSPGAKNCTQYF,TGTGCCAGCAGTTCCCCAGGGGCGAAGAATTGTACGCAGTATTTT
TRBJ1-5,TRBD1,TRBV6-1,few,CASSGTGGDQPQHF,TGTGCCAGCAGCGGGACAGGGGGCGATCAGCCCCAGCATTTT
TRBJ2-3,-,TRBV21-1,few,CASSNQDRADTQYF,TGTGCCAGCAGCAACCAGGACAGGGCAGATACGCAGTATTTT
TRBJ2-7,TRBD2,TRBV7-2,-,CASSLVGGPYEQYF,TGTGCCAGCAGCTTAGTGGGAGGGCCCTACGAGCAGTACTTC
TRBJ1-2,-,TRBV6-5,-,CASREPGGYTF,TGTGCCAGCAGGGAGCCGGGGGGCTACACCTTC